This T cell receptor (beta chain) was retrieved from a study of blood T cell repertoires in COVID-19. Study-wide background: The samples span acute and convalescent COVID-19 from the United States, Italy and Spain.

The CDR3 sequence is 15 residues long. The J segment lost 4 bases and the V segment lost 6 bases, leaving 10 bases of the junction unmatched. Germline loops: CDR1 ENHRY, CDR2 SYGVKD. Here immunoSEQ multiplex PCR was the method, and the copy in TCRdb shows in-frame clones only, minus some. The data contain a few hundred thousand clones, around 80% of them singletons. Sequenced: peripheral blood. This clonotype originated in a woman in her 70s with acute or convalescent COVID-19. This chain links TRBV10-3 with TRBJ2-5; 8 positions agree with TRBD2. The CDR3 nucleotides read TGTGCCATCAGCCGGGGGGGTCAGGGAGGAGAGACCCAGTACTTC. It specifies CAISRGGQGGETQYF.